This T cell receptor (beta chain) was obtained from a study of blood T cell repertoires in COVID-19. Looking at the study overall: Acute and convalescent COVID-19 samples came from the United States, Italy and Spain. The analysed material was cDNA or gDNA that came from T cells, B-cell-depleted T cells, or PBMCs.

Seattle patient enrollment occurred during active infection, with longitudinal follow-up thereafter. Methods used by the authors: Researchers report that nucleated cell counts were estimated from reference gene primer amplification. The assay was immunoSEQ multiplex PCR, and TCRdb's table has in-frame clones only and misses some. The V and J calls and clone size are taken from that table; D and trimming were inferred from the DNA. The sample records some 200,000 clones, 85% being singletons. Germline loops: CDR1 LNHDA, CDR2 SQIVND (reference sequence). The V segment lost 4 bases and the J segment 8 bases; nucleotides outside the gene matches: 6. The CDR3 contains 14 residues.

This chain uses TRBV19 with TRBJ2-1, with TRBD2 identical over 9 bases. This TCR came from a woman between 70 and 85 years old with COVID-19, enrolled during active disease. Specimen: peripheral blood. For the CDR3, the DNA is TGTGCCAGTAGTAAACTAGCGGGTATCGATGAGCAGTTCTTC. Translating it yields CASSKLAGIDEQFF.